This T cell receptor beta chain was found in a study of T cell repertoires in ileal Crohn's disease. For the study at large: At surgery, 30% to 35% of patients smoked, with median disease duration around 8 years. Surgery for a complication: stricturing in about 61%, penetrating in about 39%.

Data came from immunoSEQ multiplex PCR; TCRdb stores just in-frame clones and leaves some out. The sample lists 3,500 to 5,000 clones; roughly 78% were seen once. Stated time point: neoterminal ileum biopsy at postoperative endoscopy, about 6 months after surgery. Included were adult ileal or ileocolonic Crohn's patients indicated for ileocolonic resection. The CDR3 is 16 residues long. The V gene end was trimmed by 0 bases and the J gene end by 3 bases; junction bases not matched to a gene: 5. Germline-derived CDR1 and CDR2 are LNHNV and YYDKDF (reference sequence). A word on this clone: Its target is not known.

Overall study results and limits: Every patient over 26.8% clonality showed endoscopic recurrence.

The receptor was isolated from an adult with Crohn's disease. This rearrangement joins TRBV15 to TRBJ2-3; 8 positions agree with TRBD2. Sequencing was carried out using ileal tissue. The CDR3, as DNA: TGTGCCACCAGCAGAGATTACGGGGGGGCGACAGATACGCAGTATTTT. It codes for CATSRDYGGATDTQYF.